This T cell receptor (beta chain) originates from a study of blood T cell repertoires in COVID-19. Study background: Sources were T cells, B-cell-depleted T cells, or PBMCs; the material itself was cDNA or gDNA.

CDR1 SGHTA and CDR2 FQGTGA come from the germline V gene. V was pared by 1 base and J by 2 bases, with 8 bases between. This CDR3 is 14 amino acids long. TCRdb keeps only in-frame clones here, not all; method: immunoSEQ multiplex PCR. In the table there are approximately 32,000 clones, around nine tenths of which are singletons. The sequence was collected from a human donor in a cohort sampled during active COVID-19. This chain connects TRBV7-3 to TRBJ1-1, with a tentative D call TRBD1 (5 bases). Sequences were obtained from peripheral blood. CDR3 sequence reads: CASSLNGANTEAFF. The CDR3 DNA reads TGTGCCAGCAGCTTAAATGGGGCTAACACTGAAGCTTTCTTT.